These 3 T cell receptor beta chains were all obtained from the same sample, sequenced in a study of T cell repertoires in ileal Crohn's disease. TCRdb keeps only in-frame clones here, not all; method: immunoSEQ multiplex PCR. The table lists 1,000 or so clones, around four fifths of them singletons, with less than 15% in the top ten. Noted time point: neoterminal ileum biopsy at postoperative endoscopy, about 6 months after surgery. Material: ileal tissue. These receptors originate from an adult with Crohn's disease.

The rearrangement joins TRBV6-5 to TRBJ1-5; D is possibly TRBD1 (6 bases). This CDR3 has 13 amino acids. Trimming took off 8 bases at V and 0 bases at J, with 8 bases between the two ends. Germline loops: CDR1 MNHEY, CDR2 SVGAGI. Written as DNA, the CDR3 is TGTGCCAGCCGGACAGATAGCAATCAGCCCCAGCATTTT. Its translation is CASRTDSNQPQHF.

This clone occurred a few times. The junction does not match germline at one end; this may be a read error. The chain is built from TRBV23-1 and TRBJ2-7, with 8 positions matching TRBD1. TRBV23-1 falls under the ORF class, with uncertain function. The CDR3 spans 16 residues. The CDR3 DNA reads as TGCGCCAGCAGCCAATCCCAGGGACAGGTTGTCCACGAGCAGTACTTC. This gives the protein CASSQSQGQVVHEQYF.

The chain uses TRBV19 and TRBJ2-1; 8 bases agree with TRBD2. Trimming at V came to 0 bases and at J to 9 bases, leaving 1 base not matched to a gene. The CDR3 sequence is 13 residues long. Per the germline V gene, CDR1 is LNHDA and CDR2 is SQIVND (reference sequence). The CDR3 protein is CASSIEGTSEQFF. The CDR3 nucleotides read TGTGCCAGTAGTATAGAGGGGACTAGTGAGCAGTTCTTC. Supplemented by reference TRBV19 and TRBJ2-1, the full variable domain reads DGGITQSPKYLFRKEGQNVTLSCEQNLNHDAMYWYRQDPGQGLRLIYYSQIVNDFQKGDIAEGYSVSREKKESFPLTVTSAQKNPTAFYLCASSIEGTSEQFFGPGTRLTVL.